This T cell receptor (beta chain) was sequenced during a study of OX40 agonist ivuxolimab in advanced cancers. Study results and limitations: At doses 0.1 to 3.0 mg/kg, CD4+ and CD8+ clones expanded.

About this clone itself: No antigen is known for it.

Method: immunoSEQ multiplex PCR; TCRdb's copy keeps in-frame clones and lacks some. The data contain tens of thousands of clones, approximately 89% of them singletons. The material sequenced was CD4+ or CD8+ T cells sorted from blood, taken in a trial of the OX40 agonist ivuxolimab. This TCR came from an adult with an advanced solid tumor such as melanoma, head and neck, liver or kidney cancer.

DNA for the CDR3: TGTGCCTGGAGGGACAGGTCTAATGGCTACACCTTC. It encodes CAWRDRSNGYTF. The rearrangement uses TRBV30 and TRBJ1-2; 7 bases line up with TRBD1. Germline CDR1 and CDR2: GTSNPN and SVGIG (reference sequence). CDR3 length: 12 amino acids. V was clipped by 3 bases and J by 6 bases; unmatched bases: 4.